This T cell receptor (beta chain) emerged from a study of T cell repertoires in cytomegalovirus infection. The overall study: CMV epitopes in the study were HLA-C-restricted (recently identified) and HLA-B-restricted (well studied). From public TCR beta signatures came an indication of both CMV infection and matching HLA type.

This clonotype was observed many times. Its antigen is unidentified. MiXCR was run by TCRdb on the reads, yielding one entry per CDR3 protein. This table holds roughly 860,000 distinct CDR3 sequences, approximately 29% found once. This CDR3 has 17 residues. V lost 4 bases, J lost 5 bases, and 10 bases stayed unmatched. The germline V gene encodes CDR1 SGHTA and CDR2 FQGNSA. Study-wide points: Summed frequency of shared TCR beta families picked out CMV carriers who also had the relevant HLA. Across the ex vivo response, the dominant clonotypes were HLA-C-restricted CMV-specific TCR beta clonotypes.

The rearrangement uses TRBV7-2 and TRBJ2-2, with 10 nucleotides matching TRBD1. The sequencing used cultured CD8+ T cells from PBMCs, collected from culture after CMV antigen stimulation. The sequence came from a human donor in good health (CMV status not recorded). Some clones in this sample may be carry-over from other donors' samples. DNA for the CDR3: TGTGCCAGCAGCTCACGGACCTGGACAGGGGGTACCGGGGAGCTGTTTTTT. Protein sequence: CASSSRTWTGGTGELFF.